This entry lists 22 T cell receptor beta chains sequenced from one sample in a study of blood T cell repertoires in COVID-19. The repertoire was sequenced with immunoSEQ multiplex PCR; TCRdb's copy has only in-frame clones and lacks some. This table has 150,000 or so clones, just under 85% appearing once. Sequenced input: peripheral blood. Receptors were obtained from a woman older than 75 with acute or convalescent COVID-19.

The chain carries TRBV7-9 and TRBJ2-3, with D perhaps matching TRBD1 (6 bases). Per the germline V gene, CDR1 is SEHNR and CDR2 is FQNEAQ (reference sequence). The V gene lost 5 bases and the J gene lost 5 bases, with 11 bases spanning the gap. This CDR3 comprises 13 residues. CDR3 loop: CASSGQLGDTQYF. The CDR3, as DNA: TGTGCCAGCAGCGGACAGTTAGGAGATACGCAGTATTTT. Supplemented by reference TRBV7-9 and TRBJ2-3, the full variable domain reads DTGVSQNPRHKITKRGQNVTFRCDPISEHNRLYWYRQTLGQGPEFLTYFQNEAQLEKSRLLSDRFSAERPKGSFSTLEIQRTEQGDSAMYLCASSGQLGDTQYFGPGTRLTVL.

V is TRBV9 and J is TRBJ1-3, with TRBD1 matching over 7 bases. The CDR3 is 15 amino acids. V shed 3 bases and J 6 bases; nucleotides not matched to a gene: 9. Germline CDR1 is SGDLS and CDR2 is YYNGEE. In DNA form, the CDR3 reads TGTGCCAGCAGCGCCTCCCAGGGGGGCCAAAACACCATATATTTT. Translation: CASSASQGGQNTIYF.

The chain has TRBV7-8 and TRBJ1-1; the D is unclear. This CDR3 is 14 amino acids long. Trimming removed 5 bases at V and 1 base at J, with 11 bases between. Germline values: CDR1 SGHVS, CDR2 FQNEAQ. CDR3 protein: CASSPGGRNTEAFF. Here the CDR3 DNA reads TGTGCCAGCAGCCCCGGCGGGCGGAACACTGAAGCTTTCTTT.

V is TRBV12-3 or TRBV12-4 and J is TRBJ1-6; D is ambiguous. This CDR3 comprises 12 residues. Trimming removed 7 bases from V and 8 bases from J, with 9 bases in between. The CDR3 DNA reads TGTGCCAGCACTAGACTTGATTCACCCCTCCACTTT. It translates to CASTRLDSPLHF.

The V and J genes are TRBV29-1 and TRBJ2-1, with TRBD1 matching over 10 bases. CDR1 is SQVTM and CDR2 is ANQGSEA in the germline V gene. The length of the CDR3 is 13 residues. CDR3: CNIQRTGGNEQFF. In nucleotides, the CDR3 is TGCAACATACAAAGGACAGGGGGCAATGAGCAGTTCTTC.

The V call is TRBV10-1, the J call TRBJ2-3; 9 bases are a match to TRBD1. After removal of 2 bases from V and 10 bases from J, the junction contained 13 bases not matched to a gene. This CDR3 has 16 residues. CDR1 and CDR2 (germline): WNHNN, SYGVQD (reference sequence). The CDR3 coding sequence is TGCGCCAGCAGTGAGCGGGGACAGGGTCGATCCCGACCGCAGTATTTT. This sequence encodes CASSERGQGRSRPQYF.

The chain carries TRBV19 and TRBJ2-2; TRBD2 aligns across 8 bases. The length of the CDR3 is 14 residues. V shed 7 bases and J 4 bases; nucleotides not matched to a gene: 5. From germline, CDR1 is LNHDA and CDR2 SQIVND (reference sequence). CDR3 amino acids: CASTNRGGTGELFF. The CDR3 nucleotides are TGTGCCAGTACCAACCGGGGGGGCACCGGGGAGCTGTTTTTT.

This chain joins TRBV7-6 and TRBJ1-3; unclear D gene. Trimming stripped 5 bases from V and 2 bases from J, with 16 bases between. Per the germline V gene, CDR1 is SGHVS and CDR2 is FNYEAQ. This CDR3 spans 16 amino acids. The DNA of the CDR3 is TGTGCCAGCAGCGGGAGATCGTTGGGGACTGGAAACACCATATATTTT. The encoded protein is CASSGRSLGTGNTIYF.

This chain joins TRBV18 and TRBJ2-1; 7 bases line up with TRBD2. V trimming: 5 bases; J trimming: 4 bases; junction bases outside the gene matches: 11. Germline CDR1 and CDR2: KGHSH and LQKENI. CDR3 length equals 16 residues. The CDR3 nucleotides are TGTGCCAGCTCAACCACAGTGACCGGGGGGTACAATGAGCAGTTCTTC. Protein product: CASSTTVTGGYNEQFF.

V gene TRBV27 combines with J gene TRBJ2-7; 13 nucleotides align to TRBD2. J was trimmed by 0 bases and V by 6 bases; bases with no gene match: 2. CDR3 length: 15 amino acids. The germline gives CDR1 MNHEY, CDR2 SMNVEV (reference sequence). CDR3 coding DNA: TGTGCCAGCAGGACTAGCGGGGGGTCCTCCTACGAGCAGTACTTC. It encodes CASRTSGGSSYEQYF.

The V gene is TRBV5-4, the J gene TRBJ1-4, with a tentative D call TRBD1 (6 bases). The germline V gene has CDR1 SGHNT and CDR2 YYREEE (reference sequence). V lost 3 bases to trimming and J lost 8 bases, with 17 bases between them. The CDR3 is 15 residues long. The CDR3 spells CASSSLGGAEEKLFF. CDR3 in DNA: TGTGCCAGCAGCTCTTTGGGGGGGGCGGAGGAAAAACTGTTTTTT.

The rearrangement uses TRBV5-6 and TRBJ2-5, with D perhaps TRBD1 (8 bases). Germline V gene data show CDR1 as SGHDT and CDR2 as YYEEEE. CDR3 size: 15 residues. Trimming pared 4 bases from V and 4 bases from J, leaving 17 bases between. CDR3 region: CASSHDRGGLETQYF. CDR3 sequence (DNA): TGTGCCAGCAGCCACGACAGGGGAGGGCTAGAGACCCAGTACTTC.

The V call is TRBV5-6, the J call TRBJ2-3; TRBD2 agrees at 7 bases. Germline CDR1 reads SGHDT; CDR2 reads YYEEEE. V was pared by 4 bases and J by 0 bases, with 8 bases of the junction left unmatched. The CDR3 has 16 residues. Written as DNA, the CDR3 is TGTGCCAGCAGCCCTTTTCTGCGGGGGAGCACAGATACGCAGTATTTT. It codes for CASSPFLRGSTDTQYF.

The V gene is TRBV19, the J gene TRBJ2-6; D is perhaps TRBD1 (5 bases). Germline CDR1 and CDR2: LNHDA and SQIVND (reference sequence). CDR3 length equals 15 residues. V lost 6 bases and J lost 4, with 13 bases in between. The CDR3: CASSRDRPGANVLTF. In nucleotides, the CDR3 is TGTGCCAGTAGCCGAGACAGACCCGGGGCCAACGTCCTGACTTTC.

The rearrangement links TRBV9 to TRBJ2-7, with 8 nucleotides matching TRBD1. Germline CDR1 reads SGDLS; CDR2 reads YYNGEE. With V trimmed by 4 bases and J by 2 bases, 8 bases remained unmatched. The CDR3 spans 15 residues. CDR3 region: CASSKGQALTYEQYF. The CDR3 DNA reads as TGTGCCAGCAGCAAGGGACAGGCGCTTACCTACGAGCAGTACTTC.

The CDR3 coding sequence is TGTGCCAGCAGCCAATCGCCTAGCGGGGGGGCTGGGGCCAACGTCCTGACTTTC. Translation: CASSQSPSGGAGANVLTF. The V gene is TRBV3-1 (or the pseudogene TRBV3-2), the J gene TRBJ2-6; TRBD2 aligns across 12 bases. This CDR3 has 18 residues. The V gene's germline CDR1 is LGHDT and CDR2 YNNKEL (reference sequence). The V gene end was trimmed by 2 bases and the J gene end by 2 bases; junction bases not matched to a gene: 4.

This clone showed up just a few times. The J gene is TRBJ1-2, the V gene TRBV27; D may be TRBD1 (5 bases). V was pared by 3 bases and J by 3 bases, with 8 bases between. The CDR3 has 13 residues. Per the germline V gene, CDR1 is MNHEY and CDR2 is SMNVEV (reference sequence). The CDR3 DNA follows: TGTGCCAGCAGTTTTTCCAGGGACTATGGCTACACCTTC. As protein: CASSFSRDYGYTF.

This chain links TRBV5-1 with TRBJ1-1; TRBD1 matches 7 bases. This CDR3 contains 15 residues. Trimming cost V 7 bases and J 1 base; bases outside gene matches: 10. Germline CDR1 and CDR2: SGHRS and YFSETQ. The CDR3 sequence: CASQPGQTKNTEAFF. As DNA, the CDR3 is TGCGCCAGCCAACCGGGACAGACTAAGAACACTGAAGCTTTCTTT.

This clone showed up just a few times. This chain connects TRBV10-3 to TRBJ1-5; 7 nucleotides match TRBD1. CDR1 ENHRY and CDR2 SYGVKD come from the germline V gene. The CDR3 totals 13 residues. Trimming removed 9 bases from V and 3 bases from J; junction bases left unmatched: 5. CDR3: CAMRDRVNQPQHF. The CDR3 nucleotides are TGTGCCATGAGAGACAGGGTCAATCAGCCCCAGCATTTT.

This clone was recorded once. The V call is TRBV7-9, the J call TRBJ1-4; 8 bases are shared with TRBD1. Germline loops: CDR1 SEHNR, CDR2 FQNEAQ (reference sequence). V lost 5 bases to trimming and J lost 7 bases; unmatched junction nucleotides: 6. The CDR3 spans 14 residues. The CDR3 reads CASSPGTGREKLFF. In nucleotides, the CDR3 is TGTGCCAGCAGCCCTGGGACAGGCCGTGAAAAACTGTTTTTT.

V and J are TRBV19 and TRBJ1-2; possible D gene TRBD1, 5 bases. V lost 6 bases to trimming and J lost 2 bases, with 13 bases between them. This CDR3 contains 14 residues. The germline V gene has CDR1 LNHDA and CDR2 SQIVND (reference sequence). Here the CDR3 reads CASRAGPTNYGYTF. CDR3 DNA: TGTGCCAGTAGGGCAGGGCCCACGAACTATGGCTACACCTTC. The whole variable domain, filled in from reference TRBV19 and TRBJ1-2, reads DGGITQSPKYLFRKEGQNVTLSCEQNLNHDAMYWYRQDPGQGLRLIYYSQIVNDFQKGDIAEGYSVSREKKESFPLTVTSAQKNPTAFYLCASRAGPTNYGYTFGSGTRLTVV.

This clone has just a few counts. This chain links TRBV12-3 or TRBV12-4 with TRBJ1-1, with a possible D match to TRBD1 (5 bases). CDR3 length: 13 residues. V was clipped by 3 bases and J by 7 bases, with 12 bases between them. CDR3 loop: CASSFRPDSEAFF. The DNA of the CDR3 is TGTGCCAGCAGTTTCCGCCCCGACAGTGAAGCTTTCTTT.